The rows below give T cell receptor beta chains drawn from one sample of a study of T cell responses to AZD1222 COVID-19 vaccine. Clones were read by immunoSEQ multiplex PCR, and TCRdb kept only the in-frame ones, dropping some. The table includes 100,000 to 150,000 clones, around 85% detected once. Sequences were derived from peripheral blood, sampled 28 days after the second AZD1222 dose. These receptors originate from an adult who received the AZD1222 COVID-19 vaccine. CDR3s leave out the opening cysteine and the closing phenylalanine or tryptophan.

CDR3 protein,V gene,J gene,CDR3 length
ASSLFFRGGIQPQH,TRBV27,TRBJ1-5,14
ASSSPRGSGELF,TRBV27,TRBJ2-2,12
ATQGNGNQPQH,TRBV24-1,TRBJ1-5,11
ATSRDPKGLSGPQH,TRBV15,TRBJ1-5,14
ASSFPQGGGELF,TRBV5-6,TRBJ2-2,12
ASSQVLAGVRDGNVLT,TRBV4-1,TRBJ2-6,16
ASSLGRRAGSSYNEQF,TRBV11-2,TRBJ2-1,16
ASSFEHYGYT,TRBV7-2,TRBJ1-2,10
ASRQGSYEQY,TRBV6-5,TRBJ2-7,10
ASSEWGATNYGYT,TRBV25-1,TRBJ1-2,13
ASSVQDTTNEKLF,TRBV5-4,TRBJ1-4,13
SAGRGRTSGGTDTQY,TRBV29-1,TRBJ2-3,15
ASSPGPLQGSGNTIY,TRBV18,TRBJ1-3,15
ATQDREKLF,TRBV19,TRBJ1-4,9
ASSYSRGQPEAF,TRBV6-6,TRBJ1-1,12
ASSEGGSGGETQY,TRBV25-1,TRBJ2-5,13
ASSLQVAQPQH,TRBV7-6,TRBJ1-5,11
ARHRSKTGRVGYT,TRBV7-6,TRBJ1-2,13
ASNRDRENYGYT,TRBV5-1,TRBJ1-2,12
ASSAPGLQGQETQY,TRBV5-1,TRBJ2-5,14
ASSLNFGRTEAF,TRBV27,TRBJ1-1,12
AWSVGGNSNQPQH,TRBV30,TRBJ1-5,13
ASRLGTVSSYEQY,TRBV5-1,TRBJ2-7,13
ASSLDPGTDYEQY,TRBV5-1,TRBJ2-7,13
ASSLERTYEQY,TRBV7-8,TRBJ2-7,11
AISDRNTGELF,TRBV23-1,TRBJ2-2,11
ASSAGQYSGNTIY,TRBV5-1,TRBJ1-3,13
ASSQVGNQPQH,TRBV3-1/TRBV3-2,TRBJ1-5,11
ASSAPGTGYSPLH,TRBV2,TRBJ1-6,13
ASSLVFRAPSEAF,TRBV5-4,TRBJ1-1,13
ASSLRGYEQY,TRBV11-2,TRBJ2-7,10
ASKGSYEQY,TRBV5-6,TRBJ2-7,9
ASSSPTQGAAGELF,TRBV7-2,TRBJ2-2,14
ASSYGVPGGEAF,TRBV7-3,TRBJ1-1,12
ASSQDLAPDTQY,TRBV3-1/TRBV3-2,TRBJ2-3,12
ASSRTVGTEAF,TRBV11-3,TRBJ1-1,11
ASSQWRKETQY,TRBV4-1,TRBJ2-5,11
ASSPRASGEFYGYEQY,TRBV18,TRBJ2-7,16
ASGPGTGGLFGETQY,TRBV12-5,TRBJ2-5,15
ASSPIRAGIPTDTQY,TRBV3-1/TRBV3-2,TRBJ2-3,15
ATSREGRGVYGYT,TRBV15,TRBJ1-2,13
AWSVGGQAGNTIY,TRBV30,TRBJ1-3,13
ASSGFTPPDTQY,TRBV6-2/TRBV6-3,TRBJ2-3,12
ASSVPGQATKKLF,TRBV11-2,TRBJ1-4,13
ASSFRGFNTEAF,TRBV19,TRBJ1-1,12
ASRAADNYGYT,TRBV19,TRBJ1-2,11
ASSEVSWYQETQY,TRBV28,TRBJ2-5,13
ASSLLGYNEQF,TRBV3-1/TRBV3-2,TRBJ2-1,11
ASSVDWNTEAF,TRBV9,TRBJ1-1,11
AISDRQGENEQY,TRBV10-3,TRBJ2-7,12
ASSLSWTPFFTEAF,TRBV7-6,TRBJ1-1,14
ASTLSRRGGQPQH,TRBV28,TRBJ1-5,13
ASSFQGNSGNTIY,TRBV7-2,TRBJ1-3,13
ASSNTGYTNEKLF,TRBV25-1,TRBJ1-4,13
ASSGAGSHEQY,TRBV10-1,TRBJ2-7,11
ASRAGTGDPHFQETQY,TRBV5-1,TRBJ2-5,16